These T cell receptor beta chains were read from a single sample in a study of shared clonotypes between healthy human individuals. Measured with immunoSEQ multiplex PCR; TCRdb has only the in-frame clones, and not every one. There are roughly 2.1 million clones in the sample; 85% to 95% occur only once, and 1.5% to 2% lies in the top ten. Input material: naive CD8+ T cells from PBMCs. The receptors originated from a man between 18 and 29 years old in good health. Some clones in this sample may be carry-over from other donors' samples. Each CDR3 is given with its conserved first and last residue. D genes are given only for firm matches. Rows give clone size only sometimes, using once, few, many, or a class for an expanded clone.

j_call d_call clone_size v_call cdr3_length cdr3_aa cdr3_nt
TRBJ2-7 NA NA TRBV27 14 CASSPRPGQYEQYF TGTGCCAGCAGTCCCAGGCCGGGACAATACGAGCAGTACTTC
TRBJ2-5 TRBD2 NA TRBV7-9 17 CASSLETSVLGRETQYF TGTGCCAGCAGCTTAGAGACTAGCGTGCTGGGACGGGAGACCCAGTACTTC
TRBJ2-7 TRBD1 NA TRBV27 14 CASRNRDRGFEQYF TGTGCCAGCAGAAACCGGGACAGGGGTTTCGAGCAGTACTTC
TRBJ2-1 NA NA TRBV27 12 CASSSPTNEQFF TGTGCCAGCAGCTCCCCCACTAATGAGCAGTTCTTC
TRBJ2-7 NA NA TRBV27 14 CASSLSQGGDEQYF TGTGCCAGCAGTTTATCGCAGGGGGGCGACGAGCAGTACTTC
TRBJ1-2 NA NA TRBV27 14 CASSLRGTGYGYTF TGTGCCAGCAGTTTACGGGGGACGGGTTATGGCTACACCTTC
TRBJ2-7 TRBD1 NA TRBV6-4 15 CASSPGTGDTYEQYF TGTGCCAGCAGTCCCGGGACAGGGGACACCTACGAGCAGTACTTC
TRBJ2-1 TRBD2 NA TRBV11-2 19 CASSYSQLPSGSSHNEQFF TGTGCCAGCAGCTACTCCCAGCTACCCAGCGGGAGTTCCCACAATGAGCAGTTCTTC
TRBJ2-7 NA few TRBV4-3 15 CASSQGQDAAYEQYF TGCGCCAGCAGCCAAGGACAGGACGCCGCCTACGAGCAGTACTTC
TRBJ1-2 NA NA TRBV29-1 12 CSVPDPSQGYTF TGCAGCGTTCCAGACCCATCCCAAGGCTACACCTTC